The table lists the clone carrying this T cell receptor beta chain with many counts. The CDR3 is 13 residues long. Germline CDR1 and CDR2: LNHDA and SQIVND (reference sequence). V lost 5 bases and J 6 bases, leaving 11 bases between the germline ends. TCRdb analysed the reads with MiXCR anew, one entry per CDR3 protein. In the table there are tens of thousands of distinct CDR3 sequences, about 7.3% of which are singletons. This entry comes from a study of patients with pleural tuberculosis. The receptor comes from a human donor with pleural tuberculosis. V gene TRBV19 combines with J gene TRBJ1-5, with D perhaps matching TRBD1 (6 bases). The CDR3 nucleotides are TGTGCCAGTAGTCCGGGACAAAGTCAGCCCCAGCATTTT. Protein: CASSPGQSQPQHF.